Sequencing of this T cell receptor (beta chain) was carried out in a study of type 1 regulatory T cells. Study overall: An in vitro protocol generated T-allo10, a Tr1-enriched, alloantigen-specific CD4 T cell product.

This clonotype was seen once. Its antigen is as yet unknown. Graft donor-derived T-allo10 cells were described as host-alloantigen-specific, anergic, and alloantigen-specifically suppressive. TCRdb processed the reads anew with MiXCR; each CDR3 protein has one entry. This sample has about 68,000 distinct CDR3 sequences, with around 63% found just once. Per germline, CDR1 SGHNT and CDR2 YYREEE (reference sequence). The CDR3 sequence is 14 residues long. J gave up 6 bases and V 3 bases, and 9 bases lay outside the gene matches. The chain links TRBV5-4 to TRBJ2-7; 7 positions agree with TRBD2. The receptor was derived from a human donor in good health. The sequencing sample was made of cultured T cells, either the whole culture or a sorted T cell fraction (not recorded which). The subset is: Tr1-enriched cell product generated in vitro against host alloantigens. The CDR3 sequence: CASSSAGEKREQYF. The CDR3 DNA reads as TGTGCCAGCAGCTCGGCGGGAGAAAAGCGCGAGCAGTACTTC.